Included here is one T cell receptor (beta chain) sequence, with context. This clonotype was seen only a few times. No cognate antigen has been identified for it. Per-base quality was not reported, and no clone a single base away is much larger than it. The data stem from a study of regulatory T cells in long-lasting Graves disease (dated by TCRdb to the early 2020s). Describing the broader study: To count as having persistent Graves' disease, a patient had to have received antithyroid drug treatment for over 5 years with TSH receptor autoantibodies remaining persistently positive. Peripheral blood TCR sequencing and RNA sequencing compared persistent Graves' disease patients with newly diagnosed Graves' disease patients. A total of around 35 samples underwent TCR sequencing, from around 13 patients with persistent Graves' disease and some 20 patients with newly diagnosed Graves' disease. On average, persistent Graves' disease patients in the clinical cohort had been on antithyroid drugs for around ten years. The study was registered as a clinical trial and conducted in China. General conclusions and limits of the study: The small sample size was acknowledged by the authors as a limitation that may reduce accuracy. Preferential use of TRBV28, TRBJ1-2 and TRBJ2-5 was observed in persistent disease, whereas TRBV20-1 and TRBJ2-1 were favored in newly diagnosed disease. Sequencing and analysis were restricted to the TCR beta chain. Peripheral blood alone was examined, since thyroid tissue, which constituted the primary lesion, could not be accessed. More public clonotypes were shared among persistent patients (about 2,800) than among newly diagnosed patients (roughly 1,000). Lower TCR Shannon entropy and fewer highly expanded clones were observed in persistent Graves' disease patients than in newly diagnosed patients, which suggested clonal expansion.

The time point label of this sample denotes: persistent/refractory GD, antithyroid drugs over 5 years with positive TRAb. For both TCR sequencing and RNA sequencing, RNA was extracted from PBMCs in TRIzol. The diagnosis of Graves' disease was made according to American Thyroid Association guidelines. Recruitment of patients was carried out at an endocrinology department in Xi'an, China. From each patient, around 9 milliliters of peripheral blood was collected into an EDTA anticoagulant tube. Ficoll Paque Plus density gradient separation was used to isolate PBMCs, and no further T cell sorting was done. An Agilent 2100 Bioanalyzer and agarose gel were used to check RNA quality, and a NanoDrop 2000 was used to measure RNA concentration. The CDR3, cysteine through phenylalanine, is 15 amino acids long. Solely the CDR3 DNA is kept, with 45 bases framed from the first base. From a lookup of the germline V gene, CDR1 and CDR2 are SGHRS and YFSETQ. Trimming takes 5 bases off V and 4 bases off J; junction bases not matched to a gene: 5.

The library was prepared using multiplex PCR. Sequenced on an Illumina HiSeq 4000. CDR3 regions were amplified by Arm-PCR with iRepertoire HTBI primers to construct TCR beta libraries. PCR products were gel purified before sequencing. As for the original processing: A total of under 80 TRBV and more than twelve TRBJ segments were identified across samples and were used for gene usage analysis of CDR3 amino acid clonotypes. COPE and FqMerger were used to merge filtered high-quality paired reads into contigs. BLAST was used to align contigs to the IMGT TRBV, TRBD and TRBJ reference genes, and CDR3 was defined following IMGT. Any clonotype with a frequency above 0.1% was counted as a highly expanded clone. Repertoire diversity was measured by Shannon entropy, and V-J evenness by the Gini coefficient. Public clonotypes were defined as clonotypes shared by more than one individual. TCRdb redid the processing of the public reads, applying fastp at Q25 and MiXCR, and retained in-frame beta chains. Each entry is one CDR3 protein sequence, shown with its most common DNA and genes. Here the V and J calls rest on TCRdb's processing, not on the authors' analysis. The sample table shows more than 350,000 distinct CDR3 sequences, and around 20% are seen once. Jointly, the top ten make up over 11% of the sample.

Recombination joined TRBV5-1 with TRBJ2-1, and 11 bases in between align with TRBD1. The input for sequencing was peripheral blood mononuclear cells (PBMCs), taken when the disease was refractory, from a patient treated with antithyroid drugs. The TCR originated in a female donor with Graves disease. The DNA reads TGCGCCAGCAGGGAAGGACAGGGGGCATACAATGAGCAGTTCTTC. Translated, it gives CASREGQGAYNEQFF.